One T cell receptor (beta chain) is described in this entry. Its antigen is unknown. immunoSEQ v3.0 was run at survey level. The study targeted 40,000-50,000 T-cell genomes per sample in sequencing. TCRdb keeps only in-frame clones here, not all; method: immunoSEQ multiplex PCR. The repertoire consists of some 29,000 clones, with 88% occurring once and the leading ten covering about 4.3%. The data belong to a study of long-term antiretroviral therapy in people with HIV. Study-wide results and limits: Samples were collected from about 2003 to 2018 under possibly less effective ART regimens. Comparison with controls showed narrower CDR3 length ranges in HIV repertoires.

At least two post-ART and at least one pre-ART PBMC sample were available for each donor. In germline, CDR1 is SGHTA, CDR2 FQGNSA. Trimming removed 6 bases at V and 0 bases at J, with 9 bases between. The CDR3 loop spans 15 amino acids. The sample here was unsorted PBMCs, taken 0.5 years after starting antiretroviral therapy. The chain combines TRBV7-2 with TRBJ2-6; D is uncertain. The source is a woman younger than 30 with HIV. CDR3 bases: TGTGCCAGCAGGACCACCTCCTCTGGGGCCAACGTCCTGACTTTC. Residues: CASRTTSSGANVLTF.